The clone carrying this T cell receptor (beta chain) has just a few counts. Its target is unknown. These data come from a study of T cell repertoires in cytomegalovirus infection. TCRdb re-analysed the reads in MiXCR, keeping a single row per CDR3 protein. The profile covers around 900,000 distinct CDR3 sequences, with 25% to 40% appearing a single time and around an eighth taken by the ten largest. Study-wide findings and caveats: Cumulated frequencies of public TCR beta families served to identify carriers of CMV plus the relevant HLA. HLA-C-restricted CMV-specific TCR beta clonotypes were dominant in the ex vivo response.

The CDR3 contains 15 residues. V was clipped by 2 bases and J by 5 bases, with 12 bases between them. Germline CDR1 reads MNHNY; CDR2 reads SVGAGI (reference sequence). The chain uses TRBV6-6 and TRBJ2-2; perhaps TRBD2 as D (6 bases). The material was cultured CD8+ T cells from PBMCs, obtained from culture after CMV antigen stimulation. The clonotype comes from a human donor in good health (CMV status not recorded). Some clones in this sample may be carry-over from other donors' samples. CDR3 nucleotides: TGTGCCAGCAGTTACCCGGGACTGCGGACCGGGGAGCTGTTTTTT. Translated: CASSYPGLRTGELFF.